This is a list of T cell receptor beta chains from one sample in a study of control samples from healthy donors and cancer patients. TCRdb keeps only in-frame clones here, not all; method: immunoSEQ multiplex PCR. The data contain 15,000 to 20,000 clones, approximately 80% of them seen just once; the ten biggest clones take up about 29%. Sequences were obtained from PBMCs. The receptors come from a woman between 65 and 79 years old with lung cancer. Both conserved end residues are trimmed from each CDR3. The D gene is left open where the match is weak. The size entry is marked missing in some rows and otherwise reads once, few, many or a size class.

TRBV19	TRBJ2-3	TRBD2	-	ASSTFRGLGPTDTQY
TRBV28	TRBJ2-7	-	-	ASSSAKTGPHEQY
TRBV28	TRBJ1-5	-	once	ATQPPLGQYSNQPQH
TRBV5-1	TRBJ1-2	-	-	ASSPPRTVYGYT
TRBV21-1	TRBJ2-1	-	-	ASSKTIPGTSDYNEQF
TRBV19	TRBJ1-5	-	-	ASSMPVGFNQPQH
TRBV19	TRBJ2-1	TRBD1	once	ASSAPGQGRKKSYNEQF
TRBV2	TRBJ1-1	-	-	ASSAGQSNTEAF
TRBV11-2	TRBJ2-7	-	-	ASSITGTMTYEQY
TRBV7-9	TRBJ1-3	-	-	ASSLLRGGSGNTIY
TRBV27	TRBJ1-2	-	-	ASSYRVGYGYT
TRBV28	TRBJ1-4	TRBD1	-	ASSLRGQGSEKLF
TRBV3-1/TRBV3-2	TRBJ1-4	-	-	ASSQDQRRSSATNEKLF
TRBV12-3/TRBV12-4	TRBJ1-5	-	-	ASNRAGQPQH
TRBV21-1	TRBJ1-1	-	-	ASSKAPTGTADNLNTEAF
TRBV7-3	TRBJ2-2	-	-	ASSLNNGRELF
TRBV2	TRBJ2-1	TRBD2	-	ASSEFSLAGAGEQF
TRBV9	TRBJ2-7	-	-	ASSAPTNNEQY
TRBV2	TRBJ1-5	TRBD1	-	ASSHAADITDRDQPQH
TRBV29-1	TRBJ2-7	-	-	SVGIGYEQY
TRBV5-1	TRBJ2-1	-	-	ASSLNPSGRSSYNEQF
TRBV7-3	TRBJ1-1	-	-	ASKLTRDVTEAF
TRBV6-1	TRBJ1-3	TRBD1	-	ASSETGQGQRNTIY
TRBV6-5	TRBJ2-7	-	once	ASSYSIGAGPYEQY
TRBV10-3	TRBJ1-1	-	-	AISESGDRLNTEAF
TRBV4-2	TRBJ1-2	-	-	ASSQDPLGGGNGYT
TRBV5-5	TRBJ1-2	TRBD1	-	ASSLGPGGYGYT
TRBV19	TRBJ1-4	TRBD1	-	ASSTGTGLEKLF
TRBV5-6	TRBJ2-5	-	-	ASSFQGTQY
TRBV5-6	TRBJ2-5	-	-	ASSLIGGQETQY
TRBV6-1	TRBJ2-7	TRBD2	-	ASSEGLAGLTYEQY
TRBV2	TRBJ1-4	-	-	ASSSAPSGEIEKLF
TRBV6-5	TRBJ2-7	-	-	ASSYGRGAYEQY
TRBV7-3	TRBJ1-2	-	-	ASSPGGGGGYT
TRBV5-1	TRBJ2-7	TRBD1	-	ASSLSLDRGLEQY
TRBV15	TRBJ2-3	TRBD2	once	ATSRGGGREDTQY
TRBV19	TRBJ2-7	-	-	ASSIGFGDEQY
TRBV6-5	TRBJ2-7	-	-	ASRGAGAPEQY
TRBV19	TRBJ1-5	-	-	ATSTILGFNQPQH
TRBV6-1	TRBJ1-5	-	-	ASSEMQGSQPQH
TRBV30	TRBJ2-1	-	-	AWNVVPYNEQF
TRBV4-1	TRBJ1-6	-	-	ASSQEGTSYNSPLH
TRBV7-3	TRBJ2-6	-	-	ASSKQGPFAGANVLT
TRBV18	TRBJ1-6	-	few	ASSPDSNSPLH
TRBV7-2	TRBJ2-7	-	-	ASSLGLTAYEQY
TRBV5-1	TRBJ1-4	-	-	ASSQNQGDGEKLF
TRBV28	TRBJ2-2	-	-	ASNPTTGSTGELF
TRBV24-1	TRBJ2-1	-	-	ATSDQTRPYNEQF
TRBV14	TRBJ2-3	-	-	ASSQGRHTDTQY
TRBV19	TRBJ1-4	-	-	ASRDTDNEKLF
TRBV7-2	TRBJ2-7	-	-	ASSPHRQSGEQY
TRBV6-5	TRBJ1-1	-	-	ASSYSPGNTEAF
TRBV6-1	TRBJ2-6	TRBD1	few	ASSDVRGSGANVLT
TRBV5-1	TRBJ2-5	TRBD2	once	ASSFLAGEETQY